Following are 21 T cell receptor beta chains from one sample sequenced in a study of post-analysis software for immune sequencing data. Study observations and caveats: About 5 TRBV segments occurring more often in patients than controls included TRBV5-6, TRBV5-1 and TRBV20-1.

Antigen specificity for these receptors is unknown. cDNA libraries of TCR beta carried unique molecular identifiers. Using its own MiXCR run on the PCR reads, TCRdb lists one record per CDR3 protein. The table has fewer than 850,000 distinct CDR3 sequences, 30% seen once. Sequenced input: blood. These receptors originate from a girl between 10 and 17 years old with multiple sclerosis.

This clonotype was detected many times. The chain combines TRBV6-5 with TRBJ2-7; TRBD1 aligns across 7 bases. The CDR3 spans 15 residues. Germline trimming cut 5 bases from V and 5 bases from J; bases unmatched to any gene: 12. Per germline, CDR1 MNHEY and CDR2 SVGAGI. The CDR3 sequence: CASSADRVSIDEQYF. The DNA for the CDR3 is TGTGCCAGCAGTGCCGACAGGGTTAGTATCGACGAGCAGTACTTC.

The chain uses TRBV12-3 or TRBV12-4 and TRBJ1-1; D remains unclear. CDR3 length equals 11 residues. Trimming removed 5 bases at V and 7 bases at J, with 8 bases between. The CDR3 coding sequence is TGTGCCAGCAGTCACCGGGGTGAAGCTTTCTTT. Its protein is CASSHRGEAFF.

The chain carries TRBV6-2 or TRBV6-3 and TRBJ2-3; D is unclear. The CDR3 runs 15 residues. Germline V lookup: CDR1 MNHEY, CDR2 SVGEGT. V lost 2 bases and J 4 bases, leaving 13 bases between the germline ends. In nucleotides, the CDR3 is TGTGCCAGCAGTTACGTGTGGAAGGATCCAGATACGCAGTATTTT. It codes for CASSYVWKDPDTQYF.

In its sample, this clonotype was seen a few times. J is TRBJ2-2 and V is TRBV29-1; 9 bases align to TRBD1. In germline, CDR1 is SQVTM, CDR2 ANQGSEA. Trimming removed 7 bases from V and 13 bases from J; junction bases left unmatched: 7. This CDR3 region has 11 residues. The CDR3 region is CSAEWGQGLFF. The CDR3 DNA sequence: TGCAGCGCGGAATGGGGACAGGGGCTGTTTTTT.

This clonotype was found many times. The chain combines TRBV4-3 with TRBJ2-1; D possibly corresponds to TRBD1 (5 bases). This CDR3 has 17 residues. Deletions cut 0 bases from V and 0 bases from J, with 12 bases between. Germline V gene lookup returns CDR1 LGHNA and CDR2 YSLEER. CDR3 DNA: TGCGCCAGCAGCCAAGATAGTGCAGGGATCTCCTACAATGAGCAGTTCTTC. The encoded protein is CASSQDSAGISYNEQFF.

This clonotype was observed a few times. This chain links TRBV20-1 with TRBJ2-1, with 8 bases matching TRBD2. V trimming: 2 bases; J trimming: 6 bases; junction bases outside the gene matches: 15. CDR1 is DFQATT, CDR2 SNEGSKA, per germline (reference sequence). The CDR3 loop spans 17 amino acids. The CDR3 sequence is CSARILLAVLPPNEQFF. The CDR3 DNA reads TGCAGTGCTAGAATCCTACTAGCGGTTCTACCCCCCAATGAGCAGTTCTTC.

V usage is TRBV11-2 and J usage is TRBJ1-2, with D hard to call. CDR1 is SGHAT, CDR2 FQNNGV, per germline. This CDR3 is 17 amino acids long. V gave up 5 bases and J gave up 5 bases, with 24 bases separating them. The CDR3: CASSPGYDSPVGYGYTF. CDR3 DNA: TGTGCCAGCAGCCCGGGGTATGACTCACCAGTTGGGTATGGCTACACCTTC. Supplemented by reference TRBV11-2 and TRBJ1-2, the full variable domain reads EAGVAQSPRYKIIEKRQSVAFWCNPISGHATLYWYQQILGQGPKLLIQFQNNGVVDDSQLPKDRFSAERLKGVDSTLKIQPAKLEDSAVYLCASSPGYDSPVGYGYTFGSGTRLTVV.

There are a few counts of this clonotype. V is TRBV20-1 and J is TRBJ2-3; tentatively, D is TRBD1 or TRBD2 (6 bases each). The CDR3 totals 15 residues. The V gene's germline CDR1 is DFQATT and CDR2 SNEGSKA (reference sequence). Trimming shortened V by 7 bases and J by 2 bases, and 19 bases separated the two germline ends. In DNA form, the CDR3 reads TGCAGTGTTAGGGGGAGCGCGGGAACCACAGATACGCAGTATTTT. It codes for CSVRGSAGTTDTQYF.

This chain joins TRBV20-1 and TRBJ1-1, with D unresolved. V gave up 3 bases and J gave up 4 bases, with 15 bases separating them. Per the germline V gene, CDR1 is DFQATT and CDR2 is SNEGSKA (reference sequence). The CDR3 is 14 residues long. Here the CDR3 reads CSASTEARGTEAFF. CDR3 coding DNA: TGCAGTGCTAGCACGGAGGCAAGAGGCACTGAAGCTTTCTTT.

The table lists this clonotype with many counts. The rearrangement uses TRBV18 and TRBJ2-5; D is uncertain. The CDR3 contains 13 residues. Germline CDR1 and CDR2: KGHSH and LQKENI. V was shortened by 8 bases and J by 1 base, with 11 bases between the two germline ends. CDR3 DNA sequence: TGTGCCAGCAGTCCACGAGGCCAAGAGACCCAGTACTTC. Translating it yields CASSPRGQETQYF.

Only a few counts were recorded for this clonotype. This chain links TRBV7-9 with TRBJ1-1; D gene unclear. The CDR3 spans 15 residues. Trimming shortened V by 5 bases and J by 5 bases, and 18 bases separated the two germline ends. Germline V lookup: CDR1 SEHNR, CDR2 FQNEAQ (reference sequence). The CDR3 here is CASSPRVQADTEAFF. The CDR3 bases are TGTGCCAGCAGCCCCCGAGTTCAGGCAGATACTGAAGCTTTCTTT.

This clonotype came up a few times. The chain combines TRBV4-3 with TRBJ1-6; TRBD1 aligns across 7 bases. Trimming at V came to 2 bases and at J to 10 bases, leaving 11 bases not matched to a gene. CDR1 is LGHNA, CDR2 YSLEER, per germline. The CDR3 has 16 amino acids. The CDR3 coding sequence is TGCGCCAGCAGCCAAACCATGACAGGGTTTAGATCACCCCTCCACTTT. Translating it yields CASSQTMTGFRSPLHF.

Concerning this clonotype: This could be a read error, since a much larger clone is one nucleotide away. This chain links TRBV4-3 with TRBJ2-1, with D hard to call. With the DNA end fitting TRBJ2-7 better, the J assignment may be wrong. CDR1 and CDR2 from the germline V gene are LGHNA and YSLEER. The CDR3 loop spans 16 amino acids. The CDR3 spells CASSQDGRVSYNEQYF. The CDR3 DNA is TGCGCCAGCAGCCAAGATGGTAGGGTCTCCTACAATGAGCAGTACTTC.

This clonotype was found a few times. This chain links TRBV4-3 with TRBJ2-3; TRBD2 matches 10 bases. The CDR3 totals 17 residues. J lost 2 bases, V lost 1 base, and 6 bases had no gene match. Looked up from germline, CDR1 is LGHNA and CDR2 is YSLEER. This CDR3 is CASSQAALAGDTDTQYF. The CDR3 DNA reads TGCGCCAGCAGCCAAGCGGCCCTAGCGGGAGACACAGATACGCAGTATTTT.

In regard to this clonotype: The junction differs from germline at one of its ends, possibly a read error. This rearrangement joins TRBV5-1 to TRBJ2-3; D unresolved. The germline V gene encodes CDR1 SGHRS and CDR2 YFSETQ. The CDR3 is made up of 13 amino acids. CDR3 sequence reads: CTSSSPSTDTQYF. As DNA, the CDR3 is TGCACCAGCAGCTCGCCCTCCACAGATACGCAGTATTTT.

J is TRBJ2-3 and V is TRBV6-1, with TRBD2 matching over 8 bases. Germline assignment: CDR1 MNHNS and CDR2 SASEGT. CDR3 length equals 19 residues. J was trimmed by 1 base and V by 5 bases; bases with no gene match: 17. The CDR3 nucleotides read TGTGCCAGCAGTCCCAGGGATTTGGGGAGAGCGGGAGGCACAGATACGCAGTATTTT. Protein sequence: CASSPRDLGRAGGTDTQYF.

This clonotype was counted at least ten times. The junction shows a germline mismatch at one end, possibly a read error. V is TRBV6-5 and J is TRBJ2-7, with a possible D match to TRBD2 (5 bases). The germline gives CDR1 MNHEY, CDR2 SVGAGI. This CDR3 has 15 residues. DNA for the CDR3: TGTGCCAGCAGCCCACACCGGCCTAGCTCCCACGAGCAGTACTTC. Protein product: CASSPHRPSSHEQYF.

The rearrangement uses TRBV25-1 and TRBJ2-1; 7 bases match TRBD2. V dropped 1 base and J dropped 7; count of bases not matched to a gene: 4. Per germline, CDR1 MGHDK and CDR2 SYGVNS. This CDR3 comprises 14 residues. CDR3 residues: CASSEFAGVNEQFF. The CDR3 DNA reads TGTGCCAGCAGTGAATTCGCGGGAGTGAATGAGCAGTTCTTC.

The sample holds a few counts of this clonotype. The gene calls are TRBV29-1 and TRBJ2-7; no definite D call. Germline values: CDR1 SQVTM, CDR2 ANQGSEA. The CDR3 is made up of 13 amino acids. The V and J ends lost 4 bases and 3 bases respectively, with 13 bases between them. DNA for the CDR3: TGCAGCGTTGGTGGGTTGGGCGGCTACGAGCAGTACTTC. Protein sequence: CSVGGLGGYEQYF.

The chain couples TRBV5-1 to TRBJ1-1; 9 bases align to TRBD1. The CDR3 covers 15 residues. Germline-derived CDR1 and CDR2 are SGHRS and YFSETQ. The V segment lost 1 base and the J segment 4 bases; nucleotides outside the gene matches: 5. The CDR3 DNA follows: TGCGCCAGCAGCTTGTTGGCGGGACAGGGCACTGAAGCTTTCTTT. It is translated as CASSLLAGQGTEAFF.

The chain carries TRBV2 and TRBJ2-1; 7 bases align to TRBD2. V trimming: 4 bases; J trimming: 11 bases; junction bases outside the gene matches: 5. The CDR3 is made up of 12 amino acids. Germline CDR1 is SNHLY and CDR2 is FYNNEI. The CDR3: CASSGTSDKQFF. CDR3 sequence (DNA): TGTGCCAGCAGTGGTACTAGCGACAAGCAGTTCTTC.